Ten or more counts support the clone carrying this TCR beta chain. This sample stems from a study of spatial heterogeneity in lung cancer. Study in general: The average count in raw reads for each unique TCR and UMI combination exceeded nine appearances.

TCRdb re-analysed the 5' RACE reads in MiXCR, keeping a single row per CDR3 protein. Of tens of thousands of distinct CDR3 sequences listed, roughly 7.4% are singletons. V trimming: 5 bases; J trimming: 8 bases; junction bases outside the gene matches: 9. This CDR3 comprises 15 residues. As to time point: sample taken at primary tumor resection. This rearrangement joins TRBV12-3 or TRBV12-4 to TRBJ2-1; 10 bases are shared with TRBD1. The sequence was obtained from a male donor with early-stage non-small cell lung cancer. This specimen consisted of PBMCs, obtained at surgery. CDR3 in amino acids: CASSLDRGQVYEQFF. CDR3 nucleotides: TGTGCCAGCAGTCTCGACAGGGGGCAGGTGTATGAGCAGTTCTTC.